A single sample gave rise to the 30 T cell receptor beta chains below, sequenced in a study of T cell responses to AZD1222 COVID-19 vaccine. The data were produced by immunoSEQ multiplex PCR, yet TCRdb's version contains in-frame clones alone and is incomplete. Of approximately 100,000 clones detected, 80% to 95% appear once; the ten largest clones hold 4% to 5%. The material was peripheral blood, obtained on day 0 of AZD1222 vaccination. The receptors originated from an adult in good health.

The gene calls are TRBV5-1 and TRBJ2-3, with TRBD1 as a possible D gene (7 bases). CDR1 is SGHRS and CDR2 is YFSETQ in the germline V gene. The ends were cut back, 4 bases at V and 1 base at J, with 16 bases in the middle. The CDR3 consists of 16 residues. The CDR3 is CASSILQGGRTDTQYF. Here the CDR3 DNA reads TGCGCCAGCAGCATACTCCAGGGGGGACGCACAGATACGCAGTATTTT.

This chain links TRBV3-1 (or the pseudogene TRBV3-2) with TRBJ1-2; no definite D call. The CDR3 is 14 amino acids. V was shortened by 3 bases and J by 4 bases, with 12 bases between the two germline ends. Per the germline V gene, CDR1 is LGHDT and CDR2 is YNNKEL (reference sequence). For the CDR3, the DNA is TGTGCCAGCAGCCATCCCAGGATGGCCTATGGCTACACCTTC. It translates to CASSHPRMAYGYTF.

The chain uses TRBV6-5 and TRBJ1-2; possible D gene TRBD1, 6 bases. Germline V gene sequence: CDR1 MNHEY, CDR2 SVGAGI. CDR3 size: 14 residues. Trimming took 6 bases from V and 7 from J, leaving 18 bases between them. CDR3 sequence reads: CASRPQGPEGGYTF. The DNA for the CDR3 is TGTGCCAGCAGACCTCAGGGGCCCGAGGGTGGCTACACCTTC.

The V and J genes are TRBV29-1 and TRBJ1-2; tentatively, D is TRBD1 (5 bases). The CDR3 covers 13 residues. V lost 2 bases, J lost 8 bases, and 15 bases lay in between. CDR1 is SQVTM and CDR2 is ANQGSEA in the germline V gene. The CDR3: CSVERGVTGGYTF. CDR3 sequence (DNA): TGCAGCGTTGAACGAGGGGTAACAGGAGGCTACACCTTC. The full variable domain, its missing parts supplied by reference TRBV29-1 and TRBJ1-2, is SAVISQKPSRDICQRGTSLTIQCQVDSQVTMMFWYRQQPGQSLTLIATANQGSEATYESGFVIDKFPISRPNLTFSTLTVSNMSPEDSSIYLCSVERGVTGGYTFGSGTRLTVV.

This chain joins TRBV5-4 and TRBJ2-7, with D perhaps matching TRBD2 (5 bases). Trimming left V 0 bases short and J 4 bases short, with 11 bases between. Germline V gene data show CDR1 as SGHNT and CDR2 as YYREEE (reference sequence). This CDR3 is 14 amino acids long. CDR3: CASSLGGIGYEQYF. Here the CDR3 DNA reads TGTGCCAGCAGCTTGGGAGGGATCGGGTACGAGCAGTACTTC.

The rearrangement joins TRBV10-3 to TRBJ2-2; D gene uncertain. The V and J ends lost 0 bases and 5 bases respectively, with 13 bases between them. This CDR3 is built from 16 residues. The V gene's germline CDR1 is ENHRY and CDR2 SYGVKD. The CDR3 loop reads CAISESWRSRTGELFF. The CDR3 coding sequence is TGTGCCATCAGTGAGTCCTGGCGCTCGAGGACCGGGGAGCTGTTTTTT.

The V gene is TRBV5-5, the J gene TRBJ1-2, with D possibly being TRBD1 (5 bases). The CDR3 is 15 amino acids. V dropped 2 bases and J dropped 5 bases, with 16 bases sitting between them. Germline V gene lookup returns CDR1 SGHKS and CDR2 YYEKEE (reference sequence). The CDR3 DNA sequence: TGTGCCAGCAGCTTTATCGGGCAGGGTGGGTATGGCTACACCTTC. Protein product: CASSFIGQGGYGYTF.

The J gene is TRBJ2-3, the V gene TRBV15, with TRBD1 matching over 7 bases. CDR1 LNHNV and CDR2 YYDKDF come from the germline V gene (reference sequence). The ends lost 3 bases at V and 0 bases at J; junction bases unmatched: 12. The CDR3 sequence is 18 residues long. The CDR3: CATSSNRGTGFSTDTQYF. The CDR3 DNA follows: TGTGCCACCAGCAGTAACAGGGGAACAGGTTTTAGCACAGATACGCAGTATTTT.

V gene TRBV27 combines with J gene TRBJ1-4, with D possibly matching TRBD1 (6 bases). Deletions cut 5 bases from V and 5 bases from J, with 15 bases between. From germline, CDR1 is MNHEY and CDR2 SMNVEV (reference sequence). This CDR3 contains 15 residues. Here the CDR3 reads CASSSWGTNNEKLFF. The CDR3 nucleotides read TGTGCCAGCAGTAGCTGGGGGACAAACAATGAAAAACTGTTTTTT.

The rearrangement joins TRBV27 to TRBJ1-5, with D unclear. The CDR3 extends over 16 amino acids. Germline values: CDR1 MNHEY, CDR2 SMNVEV (reference sequence). V lost 6 bases and J lost 1, with 16 bases in between. The chain's CDR3 is CASSPNSGRSNQPQHF. DNA for the CDR3: TGTGCCAGCAGCCCTAATTCCGGACGGAGCAATCAGCCCCAGCATTTT.

This clone has only a few counts. The gene calls are TRBV19 and TRBJ2-7; weak D call: TRBD2 (6 bases). Germline CDR1 and CDR2: LNHDA and SQIVND (reference sequence). Trimming removed 5 bases at V and 5 bases at J, with 16 bases between. The CDR3 spans 14 residues. This CDR3 reads CASSLKGGPHEQYF. In DNA, the CDR3 is TGTGCCAGTAGTTTAAAGGGAGGCCCCCACGAGCAGTACTTC. Based on the CDR3 plus reference TRBV19 and TRBJ2-7, the full variable domain is DGGITQSPKYLFRKEGQNVTLSCEQNLNHDAMYWYRQDPGQGLRLIYYSQIVNDFQKGDIAEGYSVSREKKESFPLTVTSAQKNPTAFYLCASSLKGGPHEQYFGPGTRLTVT.

This clone was seen only once. The genes are TRBV5-1 and TRBJ1-6, with D perhaps TRBD1 (5 bases). The germline gives CDR1 SGHRS, CDR2 YFSETQ. The germline V and J ends were trimmed by 4 bases and 8 bases, with 13 bases remaining between them. The CDR3 has 14 residues. The CDR3 bases are TGCGCCAGCAGCCAACCGGGACGTGATTCACCCCTCCACTTT. Translating it yields CASSQPGRDSPLHF.

The chain recombines TRBV6-5 with TRBJ2-3; 8 bases agree with TRBD1. This CDR3 region has 16 residues. J lost 3 bases, V lost 0 bases, and 5 bases had no gene match. Germline V CDR1 and CDR2: MNHEY, SVGAGI. CDR3 amino acids: CASSYSNRGRTDTQYF. In DNA, the CDR3 is TGTGCCAGCAGTTACTCGAACAGGGGGAGGACAGATACGCAGTATTTT.

V is TRBV21-1 and J is TRBJ1-2. TRBV21-1 is termed a pseudogene. This CDR3 is built from 13 residues. In DNA form, the CDR3 reads TGTGCCAGCCAAAGGGGACCGAACTATGGCTACACCTTC. Translation: CASQRGPNYGYTF.

The genes are TRBV20-1 and TRBJ1-2, with D perhaps matching TRBD1 (6 bases). Germline V gene data show CDR1 as DFQATT and CDR2 as SNEGSKA (reference sequence). The CDR3 has 13 amino acids. The V and J ends lost 3 bases and 8 bases respectively, with 16 bases between them. CDR3 DNA: TGCAGTGCTAGTTCGAGCAACAGGGAAGGCTACACCTTC. It encodes CSASSSNREGYTF.

This clone appeared a single time. The chain carries TRBV7-3 and TRBJ1-1, with D uncertain. V lost 4 bases and J 0 bases, leaving 3 bases between the germline ends. In germline, CDR1 is SGHTA, CDR2 FQGTGA. The CDR3 loop spans 12 amino acids. The CDR3 reads CASSYLNTEAFF. CDR3 bases: TGTGCCAGCAGCTACCTGAACACTGAAGCTTTCTTT.

The chain links TRBV30 to TRBJ2-5, with 9 bases lining up with TRBD1. V shed 4 bases and J 4 bases; nucleotides not matched to a gene: 10. The CDR3 is 15 amino acids. Per germline, CDR1 GTSNPN and CDR2 SVGIG (reference sequence). The CDR3 DNA follows: TGTGCCTGGACGGACAGGGGTACGGTGGGAGAGACCCAGTACTTC. Translating it yields CAWTDRGTVGETQYF.

V usage is TRBV24-1 and J usage is TRBJ2-4, with D maybe TRBD1 (6 bases). The CDR3 consists of 16 residues. V lost 3 bases to trimming and J lost 6 bases, with 17 bases between them. Germline CDR1 is KGHDR and CDR2 is SFDVKD. The CDR3 spells CATSDRAPGVGNIQYF. DNA for the CDR3: TGTGCCACCAGTGATAGGGCCCCAGGGGTGGGAAACATTCAGTACTTC.

About this clone: Other DNA variants within this sample encode the same CDR3. The V and J genes are TRBV5-8 and TRBJ2-3; D gene unclear. CDR1 is SGHTS, CDR2 YDEGEE, per germline. The CDR3 covers 14 residues. The germline V and J ends were trimmed by 1 base and 0 bases, with 6 bases remaining between them. The CDR3 sequence is CASSLRTSTDTQYF. The CDR3 bases are TGTGCCAGCAGCTTGAGGACCAGCACAGATACGCAGTATTTT.

CDR3 sequence reads: CASRPGTSGASYNEQFF. The CDR3 DNA is TGTGCCAGCAGACCCGGGACTAGCGGGGCCTCCTACAATGAGCAGTTCTTC. The gene calls are TRBV5-4 and TRBJ2-1; TRBD2 matches at 13 bases. The CDR3 extends over 17 amino acids. Looked up from germline, CDR1 is SGHNT and CDR2 is YYREEE (reference sequence). The V segment lost 5 bases and the J segment 0 bases; nucleotides outside the gene matches: 5.

This chain joins TRBV7-2 and TRBJ2-1, with TRBD2 matching over 11 bases. V lost 5 bases and J lost 2; bases outside the gene matches: 2. The CDR3 runs to 15 residues. CDR1 is SGHTA and CDR2 is FQGNSA in the germline V gene. In nucleotides, the CDR3 is TGTGCCAGCAGCCCTAGCGGGGGGACCTACAATGAGCAGTTCTTC. It translates to CASSPSGGTYNEQFF.

The genes are TRBV27 and TRBJ1-1; D remains unclear. There are 18 residues in the CDR3. V was clipped by 0 bases and J by 0 bases, with 17 bases between them. Per germline, CDR1 MNHEY and CDR2 SMNVEV (reference sequence). The DNA for the CDR3 is TGTGCCAGCAGTTTATCGGGCGGCGGAGGGAGGCTGAACACTGAAGCTTTCTTT. Its translation is CASSLSGGGGRLNTEAFF.

V usage is TRBV19 and J usage is TRBJ1-1; 7 bases align to TRBD1. V shed 8 bases, J shed 7 bases, and the junction held 4 bases outside the gene matches. This CDR3 region has 11 residues. CDR1 and CDR2 (germline): LNHDA, SQIVND (reference sequence). The CDR3 region is CASYRQGEAFF. CDR3 DNA sequence: TGTGCCAGTTACAGACAGGGTGAAGCTTTCTTT.

The CDR3 region has the DNA TGCGCCAGCAGCGACTATTTCAATTACAATGAGCAGTTCTTC. It specifies CASSDYFNYNEQFF. The V gene is TRBV4-1, the J gene TRBJ2-1; tentatively, D is TRBD2 (5 bases). The V end was cut by 5 bases, the J end by 4 bases, with 12 bases between. The V gene's germline CDR1 is MGHRA and CDR2 YSYEKL. The CDR3 is 14 residues long.

The DNA of the CDR3 is TGTGCCAGTAGTATAGGACAGCTTCCCTACGAGCAGTACTTC. Protein product: CASSIGQLPYEQYF. The rearrangement links TRBV19 to TRBJ2-7; TRBD1 might be the D (5 bases). V lost 1 base and J lost 2, with 9 bases in between. This CDR3 region has 14 residues. Germline CDR1 reads LNHDA; CDR2 reads SQIVND (reference sequence).

This chain joins TRBV6-5 and TRBJ2-2; D unclear. The germline V and J ends were trimmed by 1 base and 4 bases, with 4 bases remaining between them. The CDR3 is 13 residues long. Germline assignment: CDR1 MNHEY and CDR2 SVGAGI. CDR3 coding DNA: TGTGCCAGCAGTTACTGGAGCACCGGGGAGCTGTTTTTT. Protein: CASSYWSTGELFF.

The chain has TRBV3-1 (or the pseudogene TRBV3-2) and TRBJ2-5, with 8 bases that match TRBD1. V lost 4 bases to trimming and J lost 2 bases; unmatched junction nucleotides: 12. Germline V gene sequence: CDR1 LGHDT, CDR2 YNNKEL (reference sequence). The CDR3 has 17 residues. CDR3 bases: TGTGCCAGCAGCCCCCTACGTCGGACAGGGCGTCAAGAGACCCAGTACTTC. Translating gives CASSPLRRTGRQETQYF.

The V gene is TRBV6-5, the J gene TRBJ1-1; tentatively, D is TRBD1 (5 bases). The CDR3 totals 14 residues. V lost 2 bases and J 6 bases, leaving 13 bases between the germline ends. Germline V gives CDR1 MNHEY, CDR2 SVGAGI. CDR3 sequence: CASSYEVGGAEAFF. In DNA form, the CDR3 reads TGTGCCAGCAGTTACGAGGTGGGGGGAGCTGAAGCTTTCTTT.

V gene TRBV7-3 combines with J gene TRBJ2-1, with unresolved D. The CDR3 has 13 residues. Trimming took 8 bases from V and 10 from J, leaving 18 bases between them. Germline V gene data show CDR1 as SGHTA and CDR2 as FQGTGA. CDR3: CASAGAPLMEQFF. DNA for the CDR3: TGTGCCAGCGCCGGCGCGCCGCTGATGGAGCAGTTCTTC.

The J gene is TRBJ1-1, the V gene TRBV12-3 or TRBV12-4; the D is unclear. This CDR3 has 13 amino acids. V dropped 3 bases and J dropped 7 bases, with 12 bases sitting between them. CDR3: CASSLSGSGEAFF. The CDR3 DNA is TGTGCCAGCAGTTTGTCGGGGTCTGGTGAAGCTTTCTTT.